This TCR beta chain derives from a study of blood T cell repertoires in COVID-19. As for the study in general: The United States, Italy and Spain supplied acute and convalescent COVID-19 samples. The analysed material was cDNA or gDNA that came from T cells, B-cell-depleted T cells, or PBMCs.

Source study methods: Amplification of reference gene primers provided the estimated nucleated cell counts. The table came from immunoSEQ multiplex PCR; TCRdb's copy has only in-frame clones and leaves some out. V, J and clone size reflect that table, while D and trimming were determined from the DNA. The data show 54,000 or so clones, 83% seen once. The CDR3 runs 15 residues. Trimming at V came to 4 bases and at J to 4 bases, leaving 7 bases not matched to a gene. The germline CDR1 and CDR2 sequences are SNHLY and FYNNEI. This TCR came from a woman aged 55-70 years with acute or convalescent COVID-19. Material for sequencing was peripheral blood. The gene calls are TRBV2 and TRBJ1-5; 7 nucleotides align to TRBD1. The CDR3 DNA follows: TGTGCCAGCAGTGTCGCCGGGACAGTTAATCAGCCCCAGCATTTT. Its translation is CASSVAGTVNQPQHF.